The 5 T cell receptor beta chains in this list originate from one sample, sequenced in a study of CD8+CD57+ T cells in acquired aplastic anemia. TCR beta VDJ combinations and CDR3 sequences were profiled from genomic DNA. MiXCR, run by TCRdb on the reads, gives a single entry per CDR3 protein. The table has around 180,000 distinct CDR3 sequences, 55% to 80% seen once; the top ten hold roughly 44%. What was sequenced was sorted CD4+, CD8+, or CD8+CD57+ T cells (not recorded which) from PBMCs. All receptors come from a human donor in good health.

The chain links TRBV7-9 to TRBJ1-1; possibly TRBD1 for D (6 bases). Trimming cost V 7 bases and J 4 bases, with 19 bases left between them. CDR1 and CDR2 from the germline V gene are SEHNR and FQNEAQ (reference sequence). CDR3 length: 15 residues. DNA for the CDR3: TGTGCCAGCACCCCAGGGGCGCCATCGGGCACTGAAGCTTTCTTT. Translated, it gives CASTPGAPSGTEAFF.

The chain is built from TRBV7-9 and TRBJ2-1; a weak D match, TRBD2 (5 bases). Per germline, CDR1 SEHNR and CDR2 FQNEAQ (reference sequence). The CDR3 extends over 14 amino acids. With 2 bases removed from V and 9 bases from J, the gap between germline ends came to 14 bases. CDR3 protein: CASSLKRENGEQFF. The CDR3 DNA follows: TGTGCCAGCAGCTTAAAAAGGGAGAATGGTGAGCAGTTCTTC. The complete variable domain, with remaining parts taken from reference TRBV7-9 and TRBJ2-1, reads DTGVSQNPRHKITKRGQNVTFRCDPISEHNRLYWYRQTLGQGPEFLTYFQNEAQLEKSRLLSDRFSAERPKGSFSTLEIQRTEQGDSAMYLCASSLKRENGEQFFGPGTRLTVL.

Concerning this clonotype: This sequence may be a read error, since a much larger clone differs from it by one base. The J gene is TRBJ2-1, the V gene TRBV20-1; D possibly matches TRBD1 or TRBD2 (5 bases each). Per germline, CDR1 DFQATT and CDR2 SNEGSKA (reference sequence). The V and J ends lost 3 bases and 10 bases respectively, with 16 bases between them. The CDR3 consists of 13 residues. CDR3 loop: CSASGTDTFEQFF. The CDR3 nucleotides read TGCAGTGCTAGCGGGACGGACACCTTCGAGCAGTTCTTC.

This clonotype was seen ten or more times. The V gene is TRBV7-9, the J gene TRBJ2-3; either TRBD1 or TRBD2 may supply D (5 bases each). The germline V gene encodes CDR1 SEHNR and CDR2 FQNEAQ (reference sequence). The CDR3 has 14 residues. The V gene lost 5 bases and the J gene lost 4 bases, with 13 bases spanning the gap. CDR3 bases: TGTGCCAGCAGCCGGGACCGCGGATCAGATACGCAGTATTTT. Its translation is CASSRDRGSDTQYF. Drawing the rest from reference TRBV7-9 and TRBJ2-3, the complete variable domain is DTGVSQNPRHKITKRGQNVTFRCDPISEHNRLYWYRQTLGQGPEFLTYFQNEAQLEKSRLLSDRFSAERPKGSFSTLEIQRTEQGDSAMYLCASSRDRGSDTQYFGPGTRLTVL.

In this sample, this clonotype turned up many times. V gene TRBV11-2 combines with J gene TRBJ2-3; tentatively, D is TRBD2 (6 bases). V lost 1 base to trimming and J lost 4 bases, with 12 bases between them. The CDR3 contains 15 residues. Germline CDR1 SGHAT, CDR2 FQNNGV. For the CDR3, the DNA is TGTGCCAGCAGCTTAGGAGGGCGGGAATCAGATACGCAGTATTTT. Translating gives CASSLGGRESDTQYF.